This T cell receptor (beta chain) derives from a study of blood T cell repertoires in COVID-19. The wider study: Samples taken during acute and convalescent COVID-19 were collected in the United States, Italy and Spain. Nucleic acid was either cDNA or gDNA, and it came from T cells, B-cell-depleted T cells, or PBMCs.

Points on this clone: Compared with germline, one end of the junction differs, possibly owing to a read error.

Methods used by the authors: Researchers report that nucleated cell counts were estimated from reference gene primer amplification. Only in-frame clones appear in the TCRdb table, and some are missing; sequencing was by immunoSEQ multiplex PCR. The V and J calls and clone size are taken from that table; D and trimming were inferred from the DNA. The sample lists roughly 35,000 clones; 85% were seen once. Per the germline V gene, CDR1 is KGHDR and CDR2 is SFDVKD. The CDR3 sequence is 13 residues long. Sequencing was done on a sample of peripheral blood. The chain carries TRBV24-1 and TRBJ2-1; 10 bases are a match to TRBD2. The sequence came from a human donor with acute or convalescent COVID-19. The donor label of this sample is uncertain. The CDR3 DNA is TGTGCCGCCAGCGGGGGGGCCTCGGATGAGCAGTTCTTC. Amino acid sequence: CAASGGASDEQFF.